These 11 T cell receptor beta chains were sequenced from one sample in a study of blood T cell repertoires in COVID-19. This table comes from immunoSEQ multiplex PCR, and its TCRdb copy is limited to in-frame clones, with some not included. The data hold just over 80,000 clones, with over 60% observed a single time. The material sequenced was peripheral blood. The receptor source for this set is a woman aged 80 or over with active or convalescent COVID-19.

The V gene is TRBV6-2 or TRBV6-3, the J gene TRBJ1-1; TRBD1 aligns across 9 bases. Germline loops: CDR1 MNHEY, CDR2 SVGEGT. CDR3 size: 14 residues. V was clipped by 0 bases and J by 10 bases; unmatched bases: 6. The CDR3, as DNA: TGTGCCAGCAGTTACTCTGGCGACAGGGGGGGAGCTTTCTTT. This codes for CASSYSGDRGGAFF.

The rearrangement uses TRBV2 and TRBJ1-6, with TRBD1 identical over 7 bases. CDR3 size: 14 residues. With 6 bases clipped from V and 12 bases from J, the junction kept 11 bases outside the gene matches. From germline, CDR1 is SNHLY and CDR2 FYNNEI. CDR3 bases: TGTGCCAGCAGGGGCAGGGGGAAGGTTGGACCCCTCCACTTT. As protein: CASRGRGKVGPLHF.

The CDR3 DNA reads as TGTGCCAGCAGGGGGTCTGGTACTGAAAAACTGTTTTTT. This translates into CASRGSGTEKLFF. This chain joins TRBV19 and TRBJ1-4, with TRBD1 matching 7 bases. Germline CDR1 and CDR2: LNHDA and SQIVND (reference sequence). J was trimmed by 7 bases and V by 9 bases; bases with no gene match: 8. This CDR3 comprises 13 residues.

The chain joins TRBV9 to TRBJ1-1; TRBD1 matches at 8 bases. Losses at the gene ends were 2 bases for V and 0 bases for J; bases not matched to a gene: 3. CDR3 length: 15 residues. Germline CDR1 reads SGDLS; CDR2 reads YYNGEE. The CDR3 is CASSVSGGMNTEAFF. The CDR3 nucleotides read TGTGCCAGCAGCGTCTCAGGGGGCATGAACACTGAAGCTTTCTTT.

V is TRBV7-6 and J is TRBJ2-2; 7 nucleotides align to TRBD1. After removal of 1 base from V and 5 bases from J, the junction contained 7 bases not matched to a gene. The CDR3 loop spans 16 amino acids. Germline CDR1 SGHVS, CDR2 FNYEAQ. CDR3 amino acids: CASSLDRGGGTGELFF. The CDR3, as DNA: TGTGCCAGCAGCTTAGACAGGGGCGGTGGGACCGGGGAGCTGTTTTTT.

V usage is TRBV7-8 and J usage is TRBJ1-5; 8 nucleotides agree with TRBD1. The junction had 10 bases not matched to a gene; V was cut back by 6 bases and J by 6 bases. Germline-derived CDR1 and CDR2 are SGHVS and FQNEAQ. The CDR3 spans 15 residues. The CDR3 DNA reads as TGTGCCAGCAGGACCGGGACAGGAATCCTTCAGCCCCAGCATTTT. It specifies CASRTGTGILQPQHF.

In this sample, this clone turned up a few times. The chain uses TRBV30 and TRBJ1-6, with a tentative D call TRBD1 (5 bases). CDR3 length: 15 residues. V dropped 5 bases and J dropped 5 bases, with 16 bases sitting between them. Germline CDR1 and CDR2: GTSNPN and SVGIG (reference sequence). CDR3 in DNA: TGTGCCTGGGCCCCTGTCGACAGCCATAATTCACCCCTCCACTTT. As protein: CAWAPVDSHNSPLHF.

The chain combines TRBV4-1 with TRBJ2-3; TRBD2 matches 12 bases. Trimming cost V 10 bases and J 3 bases; bases outside gene matches: 8. The CDR3 runs 15 residues. Germline V gene lookup returns CDR1 MGHRA and CDR2 YSYEKL. The CDR3 DNA sequence: TGCGCCACCGGGGCTAGCGGGGGGGCAACAGATACGCAGTATTTT. This encodes CATGASGGATDTQYF.

The rearrangement joins TRBV10-1 to TRBJ2-3, with 14 bases identical to TRBD2. V was pared by 6 bases and J by 2 bases, with 7 bases of the junction left unmatched. The germline CDR1 and CDR2 sequences are WNHNN and SYGVQD (reference sequence). CDR3 length: 17 amino acids. For the CDR3, the DNA is TGCGCCAGCAGCCCCGGGACTAGCGGGGGCCACACAGATACGCAGTATTTT. It yields the protein CASSPGTSGGHTDTQYF.

CDR3 nucleotides: TGTGCCTGGACTTTGGGTGGTAGCCCCCTTTGGCAGTTCTTC. Its translation is CAWTLGGSPLWQFF. The V and J genes are TRBV30 and TRBJ2-1; no definite D call. The CDR3 is 14 residues long. With 4 bases removed from V and 12 bases from J, the gap between germline ends came to 22 bases. Germline V gene lookup returns CDR1 GTSNPN and CDR2 SVGIG (reference sequence).

Ten or more counts support this clone. The genes are TRBV11-2 and TRBJ2-7, with 10 bases aligning to TRBD1. This CDR3 has 14 amino acids. Trimming took 4 bases from V and 1 from J; bases not matched to a gene: 1. Germline loops: CDR1 SGHAT, CDR2 FQNNGV. The DNA of the CDR3 is TGTGCCAGCAGCTGGACAGGGGGGTCCTACGAGCAGTACTTC. This gives the protein CASSWTGGSYEQYF.